One sample yielded the 26 T cell receptor beta chains listed below, sequenced in a study of cytomegalovirus exposure and HLA in healthy donors. The PCR made use of 60 Vbeta and 13 Jbeta primers. Data came from immunoSEQ multiplex PCR; TCRdb stores just in-frame clones and leaves some out. The profile shows 280,000 or so clones, over 85% of them singletons. Sequencing was done on a sample of PBMCs. The receptors were sampled from a woman aged 18 to 35 in good health and CMV-seronegative.

This clone was seen only a few times. This chain links TRBV5-4 with TRBJ1-1; D is unresolved. The CDR3 covers 14 residues. V lost 1 base to trimming and J lost 2 bases, with 9 bases between them. Germline CDR1 SGHNT, CDR2 YYREEE (reference sequence). CDR3 amino acids: CASSLFSGNTEAFF. CDR3 DNA sequence: TGTGCCAGCAGCTTGTTTAGCGGTAACACTGAAGCTTTCTTT. The entire variable domain, with the rest obtained from reference TRBV5-4 and TRBJ1-1, is as follows: ETGVTQSPTHLIKTRGQQVTLRCSSQSGHNTVSWYQQALGQGPQFIFQYYREEENGRGNFPPRFSGLQFPNYSSELNVNALELDDSALYLCASSLFSGNTEAFFGQGTRLTVV.

V usage is TRBV11-2 and J usage is TRBJ1-4, with D perhaps TRBD1 (6 bases). The CDR3 contains 15 residues. The V and J ends lost 1 base and 6 bases respectively, with 12 bases between them. Germline CDR1 SGHAT, CDR2 FQNNGV. CDR3 coding DNA: TGTGCCAGCAGCTTAGGGAGGGGGGGATATGAAAAACTGTTTTTT. This sequence encodes CASSLGRGGYEKLFF.

Only one count was recorded for this clone. The chain combines TRBV4-2 with TRBJ2-7; TRBD1 agrees at 10 bases. In germline, CDR1 is LGHNA, CDR2 YNFKEQ. This CDR3 is 16 amino acids long. Trimming removed 1 base from V and 3 bases from J; junction bases left unmatched: 6. The CDR3 here is CASSQAGTGVFYEQYF. CDR3 nucleotide sequence: TGTGCCAGCAGCCAAGCCGGGACAGGGGTTTTCTACGAGCAGTACTTC.

This chain joins TRBV13 and TRBJ1-1; weak D call: TRBD1 (5 bases). This CDR3 comprises 16 residues. CDR1 is PRHDT, CDR2 FYEKMQ, per germline (reference sequence). With 4 bases removed from V and 1 base from J, the gap between germline ends came to 16 bases. The CDR3 DNA reads TGTGCCAGCAGCTCCCCTACGCAGGGTGAGAACACTGAAGCTTTCTTT. Its translation: CASSSPTQGENTEAFF.

The rearrangement uses TRBV6-1 and TRBJ1-4; D unclear. CDR1 and CDR2 from the germline V gene are MNHNS and SASEGT. The CDR3 has 15 residues. The germline V and J ends were trimmed by 3 bases and 0 bases, with 8 bases remaining between them. The CDR3, as DNA: TGTGCCAGCAGTGATCGGACTGCAACTAATGAAAAACTGTTTTTT. Translation gives CASSDRTATNEKLFF.

The chain uses TRBV10-2 and TRBJ1-1; D uncertain. Germline V gene lookup returns CDR1 WSHSY and CDR2 SAAADI. V shed 7 bases and J shed 4 bases, with 16 bases lying between them. The CDR3 spans 14 residues. DNA for the CDR3: TGCGCCAGCACTCGCACTATGGGTTTCACTGAAGCTTTCTTT. Translated, it gives CASTRTMGFTEAFF.

J is TRBJ1-3 and V is TRBV4-1, with D perhaps TRBD1 (6 bases). Germline V gene sequence: CDR1 MGHRA, CDR2 YSYEKL. This CDR3 is 16 amino acids long. Trimming cost V 9 bases and J 1 base, with 19 bases left between them. The CDR3 nucleotides are TGCGCCAGTAACCAGGTGGTGGGGGCTTCTGGAAACACCATATATTTT. It translates to CASNQVVGASGNTIYF.

DNA of the CDR3: TGCGCCAGCAGCTTGGCCCCGACAGATGAGCAGTTCTTC. This translates into CASSLAPTDEQFF. This sequence joins TRBV5-1 and TRBJ2-1, with TRBD1 as a possible D gene (5 bases). Germline lookup yields CDR1 SGHRS and CDR2 YFSETQ. V was clipped by 0 bases and J by 8 bases, with 9 bases between them. The CDR3 runs 13 residues.

Concerning this clone itself: The junction shows a germline mismatch at one end, possibly a read error. V gene TRBV7-9 combines with J gene TRBJ2-7, with TRBD2 matching 8 bases. The CDR3 runs 17 residues. Looked up from germline, CDR1 is SEHNR and CDR2 is FQNEAQ (reference sequence). The CDR3 here is CSSNIIPGGTSVDEQYF. Here the CDR3 DNA reads TGTTCCAGCAACATAATCCCCGGAGGGACTAGTGTTGACGAGCAGTACTTC.

This clone appeared a few times. V gene TRBV5-4 combines with J gene TRBJ2-2, with TRBD2 as a possible D gene (6 bases). Germline CDR1 reads SGHNT; CDR2 reads YYREEE (reference sequence). Deletions cut 5 bases from V and 5 bases from J, with 13 bases between. The CDR3 runs 14 residues. The CDR3 reads CASSLGLSTGELFF. The CDR3 region has the DNA TGTGCCAGCAGTCTGGGACTCTCGACCGGGGAGCTGTTTTTT.

The CDR3 region is CASSLGAGSNTEAFF. The CDR3 DNA sequence: TGCGCCAGCAGCTTGGGTGCGGGATCGAACACTGAAGCTTTCTTT. The chain links TRBV5-1 to TRBJ1-1; the D is unclear. Germline values: CDR1 SGHRS, CDR2 YFSETQ. V was cut by 0 bases and J by 1 base, with 10 bases left in between. CDR3 length: 15 amino acids.

This chain joins TRBV7-9 and TRBJ2-7; D is possibly TRBD2 (6 bases). CDR3 length: 13 amino acids. Looked up from germline, CDR1 is SEHNR and CDR2 is FQNEAQ (reference sequence). The V end was cut by 4 bases, the J end by 6 bases, with 13 bases between. In nucleotides, the CDR3 is TGTGCCAGCAGCTCACATGGGGGGTCCGAGCAGTACTTC. It yields the protein CASSSHGGSEQYF.

This chain links TRBV10-3 with TRBJ2-6; TRBD2 might be the D (6 bases). The germline V gene encodes CDR1 ENHRY and CDR2 SYGVKD. This CDR3 is 16 amino acids long. The V end was cut by 5 bases, the J end by 4 bases, with 15 bases between. The CDR3 coding sequence is TGTGCCATCAGTCCCCGGGACTCTGGCGGGGCCAACGTCCTGACTTTC. Residues: CAISPRDSGGANVLTF.

The chain couples TRBV11-3 to TRBJ1-1, with D unresolved. Trimming took off 2 bases at V and 7 bases at J, with 11 bases between the two ends. The CDR3 runs 13 residues. Germline values: CDR1 SGHNT, CDR2 YENEEA. The CDR3 loop reads CASSLSRESEAFF. The CDR3 region has the DNA TGTGCCAGCAGCTTATCCCGGGAGAGTGAAGCTTTCTTT.

This chain connects TRBV25-1 to TRBJ1-1, with 7 bases lining up with TRBD1. This CDR3 has 10 residues. V gave up 8 bases and J gave up 11 bases; unmatched junction bases: 5. The germline V gene has CDR1 MGHDK and CDR2 SYGVNS. CDR3 in DNA: TGTGCCAGCCTCGGACAGGAGGCTTTCTTT. Residues: CASLGQEAFF.

The chain has TRBV19 and TRBJ2-7, with D possibly TRBD1 on 5 matching bases. In germline, CDR1 is LNHDA, CDR2 SQIVND (reference sequence). The CDR3 contains 14 residues. V was clipped by 2 bases and J by 5 bases, with 13 bases between them. The CDR3 protein is CASSIRLQVDEQYF. Written as DNA, the CDR3 is TGTGCCAGTAGTATACGTTTACAGGTTGACGAGCAGTACTTC.

On this clone itself: The junction departs from the called germline gene at one end, perhaps through a read error. This CDR3 is CSSSLGVQSSREQYF. The CDR3 nucleotides read TGTTCCAGCAGCTTAGGAGTTCAATCTTCCCGCGAGCAGTACTTC. The gene calls are TRBV7-9 and TRBJ2-7; D is ambiguous. This CDR3 comprises 15 residues. Germline lookup yields CDR1 SEHNR and CDR2 FQNEAQ (reference sequence). Full variable domain (missing parts from reference TRBV7-9 and TRBJ2-7): DTGVSQNPRHKITKRGQNVTFRCDPISEHNRLYWYRQTLGQGPEFLTYFQNEAQLEKSRLLSDRFSAERPKGSFSTLEIQRTEQGDSAMYLCSSSLGVQSSREQYFGPGTRLTVT.

This chain links TRBV28 with TRBJ1-6; D is perhaps TRBD1 (6 bases). The CDR3 is 16 residues long. Germline V gives CDR1 MDHEN, CDR2 SYDVKM. The V and J ends lost 8 bases and 13 bases respectively, with 27 bases between them. In DNA, the CDR3 is TGTGCCAGCGGTTGGGCTCCGGACAGCCCAGGACTGCCCCTCCACTTT. This codes for CASGWAPDSPGLPLHF.

The chain has TRBV6-6 and TRBJ1-4; D gene unclear. Trimming shortened V by 7 bases and J by 6 bases, and 6 bases separated the two germline ends. Germline V gives CDR1 MNHNY, CDR2 SVGAGI (reference sequence). The CDR3 sequence is 11 residues long. This chain's CDR3 is CASILDEKLFF. In DNA form, the CDR3 reads TGTGCCAGCATCCTAGATGAAAAACTGTTTTTT.

Remarks on this clone: The sample holds other DNA sequences that translate to the same CDR3. The CDR3, as DNA: TGTGCCAGCTATAGCGGGGGTGGGAGTTTGGTGCAGTTCTTC. It translates to CASYSGGGSLVQFF. V is TRBV6-1 and J is TRBJ2-1, with 9 bases that match TRBD2. Germline V gene sequence: CDR1 MNHNS, CDR2 SASEGT. V was clipped by 8 bases and J by 12 bases; unmatched bases: 14. This CDR3 has 14 amino acids.

This clone was counted a few times. The chain couples TRBV9 to TRBJ2-2; tentatively, D is TRBD1 (5 bases). Per the germline V gene, CDR1 is SGDLS and CDR2 is YYNGEE. This CDR3 spans 13 amino acids. V was shortened by 4 bases and J by 4 bases, with 8 bases between the two germline ends. The CDR3: CASSTQGTGELFF. DNA of the CDR3: TGTGCCAGCAGCACCCAGGGCACCGGGGAGCTGTTTTTT.

The sample holds one count of this clone. V gene TRBV14 combines with J gene TRBJ1-2; D gene uncertain. Germline values: CDR1 SGHDN, CDR2 FVKESK. V dropped 6 bases and J dropped 6 bases, with 23 bases sitting between them. The CDR3 is 16 residues long. CDR3 nucleotides: TGTGCCAGCAGTCCTCTGACGGGTGAGATAGTGGATGGCTACACCTTC. Encoded protein: CASSPLTGEIVDGYTF.

The gene calls are TRBV11-2 and TRBJ1-1, with 8 nucleotides matching TRBD1. CDR1 and CDR2 from the germline V gene are SGHAT and FQNNGV. Germline trimming cut 4 bases from V and 5 bases from J; bases unmatched to any gene: 6. This CDR3 has 14 amino acids. The CDR3 sequence is CASSSNDRGTEAFF. As DNA, the CDR3 is TGTGCCAGCAGCTCCAACGACAGGGGTACTGAAGCTTTCTTT.

The V gene is TRBV2, the J gene TRBJ1-2; tentatively, D is TRBD1 (5 bases). The CDR3 totals 13 residues. The germline V gene encodes CDR1 SNHLY and CDR2 FYNNEI. The V and J ends lost 6 bases and 4 bases respectively, with 12 bases between them. The CDR3 is CASRSGASYGYTF. For the CDR3, the DNA is TGTGCCAGCAGAAGTGGGGCCTCCTATGGCTACACCTTC. The full variable domain, its missing parts supplied by reference TRBV2 and TRBJ1-2, is EPEVTQTPSHQVTQMGQEVILRCVPISNHLYFYWYRQILGQKVEFLVSFYNNEISEKSEIFDDQFSVERPDGSNFTLKIRSTKLEDSAMYFCASRSGASYGYTFGSGTRLTVV.

This clone appeared a single time. The chain carries TRBV5-5 and TRBJ1-1, with D possibly matching TRBD1 (5 bases). This CDR3 region has 14 residues. The V end was cut by 2 bases, the J end by 4 bases, with 12 bases between. CDR1 SGHKS and CDR2 YYEKEE come from the germline V gene (reference sequence). CDR3 sequence (DNA): TGTGCCAGCAGCTTCGGTCCGGGGGGCACTGAAGCTTTCTTT. Its protein product is CASSFGPGGTEAFF.

This chain links TRBV5-4 with TRBJ2-7, with 8 bases matching TRBD2. Trimming removed 4 bases from V and 0 bases from J; junction bases left unmatched: 3. In germline, CDR1 is SGHNT, CDR2 YYREEE (reference sequence). This CDR3 has 14 residues. The CDR3 sequence: CASSRGGSSYEQYF. As DNA, the CDR3 is TGTGCCAGCAGCCGCGGGGGGAGCTCCTACGAGCAGTACTTC.